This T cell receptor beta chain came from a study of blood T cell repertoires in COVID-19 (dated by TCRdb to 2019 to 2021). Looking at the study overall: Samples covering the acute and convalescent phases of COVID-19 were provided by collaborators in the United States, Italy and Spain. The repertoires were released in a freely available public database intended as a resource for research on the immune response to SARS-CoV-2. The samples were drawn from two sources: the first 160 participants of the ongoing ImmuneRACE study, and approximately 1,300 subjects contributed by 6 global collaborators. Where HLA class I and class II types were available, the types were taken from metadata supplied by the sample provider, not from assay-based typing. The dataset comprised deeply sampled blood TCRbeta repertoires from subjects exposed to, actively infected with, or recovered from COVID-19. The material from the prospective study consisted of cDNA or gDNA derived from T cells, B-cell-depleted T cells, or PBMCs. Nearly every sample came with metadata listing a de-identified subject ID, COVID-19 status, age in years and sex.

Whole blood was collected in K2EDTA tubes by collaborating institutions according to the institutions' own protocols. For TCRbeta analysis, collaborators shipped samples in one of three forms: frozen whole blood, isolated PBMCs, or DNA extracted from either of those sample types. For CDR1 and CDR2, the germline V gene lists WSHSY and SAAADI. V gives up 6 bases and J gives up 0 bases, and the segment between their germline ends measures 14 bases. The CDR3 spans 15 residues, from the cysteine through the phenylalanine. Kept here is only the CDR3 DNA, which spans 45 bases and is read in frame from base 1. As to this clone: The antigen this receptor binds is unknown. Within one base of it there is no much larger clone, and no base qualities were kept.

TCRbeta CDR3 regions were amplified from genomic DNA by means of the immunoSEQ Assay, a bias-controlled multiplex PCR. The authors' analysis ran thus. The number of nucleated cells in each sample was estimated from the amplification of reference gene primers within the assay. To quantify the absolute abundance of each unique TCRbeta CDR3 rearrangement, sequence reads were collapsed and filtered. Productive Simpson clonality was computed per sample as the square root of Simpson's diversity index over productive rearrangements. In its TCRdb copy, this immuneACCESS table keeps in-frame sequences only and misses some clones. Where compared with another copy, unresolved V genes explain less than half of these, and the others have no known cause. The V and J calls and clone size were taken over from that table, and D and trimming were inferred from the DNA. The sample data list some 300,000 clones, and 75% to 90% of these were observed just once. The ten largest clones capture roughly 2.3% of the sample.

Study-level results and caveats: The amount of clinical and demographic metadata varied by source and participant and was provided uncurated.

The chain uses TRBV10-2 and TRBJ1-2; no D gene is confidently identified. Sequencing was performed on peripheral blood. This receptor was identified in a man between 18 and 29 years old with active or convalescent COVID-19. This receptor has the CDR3 CASRLGRSTNYGYTF. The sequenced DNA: TGCGCCAGCAGGTTAGGCAGGTCTACTAACTATGGCTACACCTTC.